The entry below gives a single TCR beta chain sequence along with its context. This clone appeared a single time. What antigen it recognizes has not been identified. Base quality data are lacking; no much larger clone is found one base away. The CDR3 regions of human TCRbeta chains were subjected to immunosequencing. The study's processing was this. TCRs in the repertoires were matched against a reference library of SARS-CoV-2-specific TCRs that had been generated with the MIRA antigen-specificity platform. Breadth meant the fraction of unique TCRs that were SARS-CoV-2-associated, whereas depth meant the fraction of total T cells that were SARS-CoV-2-associated. Using the MIRA data, each spike-specific TCR was mapped to the spike region that the TCR reacts to and placed in a CD4 or CD8 class. Log10-transformed breadth and depth values were compared by one-way ANOVA with Sidak's multiple comparisons tests. TCRdb limited this immuneACCESS table to in-frame rearrangements with V and J called. A share of clones is missing; checked studies link under half to unresolved V genes, and the rest is unexplained. Clone size and the V and J calls come from that table; the DNA yielded D and trimming. This sample has 130,000 or so clones in its table, and approximately 91% of those were observed once. The ten largest clones add up to around 0.99% of the sample.

The data stem from a study of T cell responses to AZD1222 COVID-19 vaccine (dated by TCRdb to the early 2020s). Study-level background: TCR sequencing was performed for roughly 250 trial participants, of whom approximately 200 were given two doses of AZD1222 and around 26 were given two doses of MenACWY control vaccine. Trial participants were enrolled by age into 18-55, 56-69 and 70-plus year subgroups, with roughly 160, 29 and 62 TCR-sequenced participants respectively.

Beyond this particular receptor, the publication reports: Because no day 14 peak-response samples were available, the repertoires could be characterized only after the peak T cell response. Reportedly, close to half of the unique spike-specific TCRs recognized epitopes lying outside the regions that are mutated in the B.1.351 and B.1.1.7 variants. Participants were mostly white British, with more females than males. The authors suggested clonal diversity may have been underestimated. Conclusions about previously exposed vaccinees are limited because only six or seven AZD1222 recipients were SARS-CoV-2 seropositive at baseline. After two AZD1222 doses, both the breadth and the depth of spike-specific TCRs were significantly higher than at day 0 and than in MenACWY recipients. Vaccine-associated CD4 TCRs spanned the whole spike protein, with dominant responses in regions 160-218 and 743-854. The 56-69-year group was small, and its depth increase did not reach significance, likely because of low power.

The V and J ends are trimmed by 10 bases and 0 bases, leaving 15 bases between them. The germline V gene provides CDR1 ENHRY and CDR2 SYGVKD. The CDR3 measures 14 amino acids from cysteine to phenylalanine. Only CDR3 DNA remains: 42 bases, in frame from the first base. Sample time point, as interpreted from the label and publication: about 28 days (+/-7) after the second vaccine dose. AZD1222 recipients given second doses at about 4 weeks or at about 12 weeks were pooled, since spike-specific TCR depth and breadth were not found to differ between the two schedules. Samples from vaccinated people were obtained from the UK trials COV001 and COV002, which included a single-blind randomized controlled phase 2/3 trial of AZD1222 (ChAdOx1 nCoV-19) in healthy adults. Trial participant PBMC samples were collected at day 0 and day 28 after the second dose for TCRbeta chain sequencing.

The sample here was peripheral blood, taken 28 days after the second AZD1222 dose. The rearranged chain carries TRBV10-3 and TRBJ1-2; TRBD1 is possibly the D segment (5 matching bases). The clonotype originates from an adult who received the AZD1222 COVID-19 vaccine. The CDR3 region has the sequence CATQISTANYGYTF. The bases are TGTGCCACCCAAATTTCGACAGCTAACTATGGCTACACCTTC.